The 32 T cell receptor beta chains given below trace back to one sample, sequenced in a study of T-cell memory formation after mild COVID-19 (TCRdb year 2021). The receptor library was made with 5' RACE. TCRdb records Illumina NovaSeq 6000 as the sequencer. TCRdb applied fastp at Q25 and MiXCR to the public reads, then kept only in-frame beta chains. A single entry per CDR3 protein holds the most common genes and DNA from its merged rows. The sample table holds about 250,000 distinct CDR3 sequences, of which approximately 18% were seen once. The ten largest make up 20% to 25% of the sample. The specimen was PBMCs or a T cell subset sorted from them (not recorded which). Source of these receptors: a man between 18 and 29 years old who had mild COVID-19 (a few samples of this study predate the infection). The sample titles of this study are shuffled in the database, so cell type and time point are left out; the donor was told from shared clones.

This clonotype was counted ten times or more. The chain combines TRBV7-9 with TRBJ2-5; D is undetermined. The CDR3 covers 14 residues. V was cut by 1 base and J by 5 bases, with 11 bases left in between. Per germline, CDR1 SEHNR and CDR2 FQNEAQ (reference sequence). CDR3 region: CASSLGSGMETQYF. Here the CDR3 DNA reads TGTGCCAGCAGCTTAGGCTCGGGCATGGAGACCCAGTACTTC.

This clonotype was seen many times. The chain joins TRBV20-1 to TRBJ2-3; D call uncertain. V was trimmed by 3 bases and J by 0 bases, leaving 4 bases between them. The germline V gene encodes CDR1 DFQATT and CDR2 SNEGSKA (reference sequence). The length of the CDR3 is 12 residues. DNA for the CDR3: TGCAGTGCTAGTCGTAGCACAGATACGCAGTATTTT. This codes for CSASRSTDTQYF.

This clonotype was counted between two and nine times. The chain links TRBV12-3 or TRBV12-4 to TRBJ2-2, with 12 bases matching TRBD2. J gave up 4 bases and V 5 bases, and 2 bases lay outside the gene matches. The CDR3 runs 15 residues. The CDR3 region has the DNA TGTGCCAGCAGTCCGGGACTAGCGGGCACCGGGGAGCTGTTTTTT. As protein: CASSPGLAGTGELFF.

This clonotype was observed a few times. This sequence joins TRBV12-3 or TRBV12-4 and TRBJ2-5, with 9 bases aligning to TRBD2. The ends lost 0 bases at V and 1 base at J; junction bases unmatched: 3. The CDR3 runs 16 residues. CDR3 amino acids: CASSLASGGIQETQYF. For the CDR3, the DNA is TGTGCCAGCAGTTTAGCCAGCGGGGGGATCCAAGAGACCCAGTACTTC.

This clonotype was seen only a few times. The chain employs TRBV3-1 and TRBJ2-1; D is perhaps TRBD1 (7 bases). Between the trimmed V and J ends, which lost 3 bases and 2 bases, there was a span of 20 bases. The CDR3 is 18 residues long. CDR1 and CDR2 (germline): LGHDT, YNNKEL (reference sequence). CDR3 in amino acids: CASSQRGRGRGAYNEQFF. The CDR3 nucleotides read TGTGCCAGCAGCCAGAGGGGCCGGGGCAGGGGGGCCTACAATGAGCAGTTCTTC.

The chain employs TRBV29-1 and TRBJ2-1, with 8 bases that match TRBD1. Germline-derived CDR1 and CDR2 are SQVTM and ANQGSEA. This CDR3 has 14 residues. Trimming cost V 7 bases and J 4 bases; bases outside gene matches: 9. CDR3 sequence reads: CSGRAGGLYNEQFF. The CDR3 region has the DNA TGCAGCGGGAGGGCAGGGGGCTTATACAATGAGCAGTTCTTC.

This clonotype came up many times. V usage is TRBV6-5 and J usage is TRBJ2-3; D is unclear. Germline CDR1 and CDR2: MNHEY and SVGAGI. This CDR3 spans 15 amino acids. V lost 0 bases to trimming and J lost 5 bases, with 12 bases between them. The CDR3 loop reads CASSYSGKFRDTQYF. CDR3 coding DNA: TGTGCCAGCAGTTACTCGGGGAAGTTCCGAGATACGCAGTATTTT.

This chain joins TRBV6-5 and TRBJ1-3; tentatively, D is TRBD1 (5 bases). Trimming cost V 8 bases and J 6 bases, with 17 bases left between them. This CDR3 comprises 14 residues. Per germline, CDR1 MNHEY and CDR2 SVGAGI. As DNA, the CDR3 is TGTGCCAGCTCCAGGTCCTTGGGGGAAAACACCATATATTTT. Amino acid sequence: CASSRSLGENTIYF.

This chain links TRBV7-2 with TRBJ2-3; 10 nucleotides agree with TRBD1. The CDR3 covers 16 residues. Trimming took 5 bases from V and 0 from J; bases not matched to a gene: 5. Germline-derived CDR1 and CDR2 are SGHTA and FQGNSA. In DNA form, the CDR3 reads TGTGCCAGCAGCGTTGACAGGGGGCGCAGCACAGATACGCAGTATTTT. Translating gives CASSVDRGRSTDTQYF.

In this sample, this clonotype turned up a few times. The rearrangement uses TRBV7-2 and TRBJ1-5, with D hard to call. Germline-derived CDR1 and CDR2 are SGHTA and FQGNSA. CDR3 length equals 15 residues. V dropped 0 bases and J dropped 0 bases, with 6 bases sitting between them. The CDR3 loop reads CASSLAGYSNQPQHF. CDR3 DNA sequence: TGTGCCAGCAGCTTAGCAGGGTATAGCAATCAGCCCCAGCATTTT.

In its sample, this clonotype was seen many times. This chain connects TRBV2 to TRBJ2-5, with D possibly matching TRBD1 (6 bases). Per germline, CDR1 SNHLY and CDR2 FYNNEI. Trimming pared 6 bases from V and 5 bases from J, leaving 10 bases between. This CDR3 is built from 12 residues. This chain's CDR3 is CASRTTGETQYF. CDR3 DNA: TGTGCCAGCAGGACCACAGGGGAGACCCAGTACTTC.

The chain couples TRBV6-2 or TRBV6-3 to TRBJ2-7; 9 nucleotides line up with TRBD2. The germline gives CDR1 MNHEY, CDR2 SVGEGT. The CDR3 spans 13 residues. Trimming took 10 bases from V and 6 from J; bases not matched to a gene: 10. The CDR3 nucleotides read TGTGCCACCAATAGCGGGGGAGGACTCGAGCAGTACGTC. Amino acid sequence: CATNSGGGLEQYV.

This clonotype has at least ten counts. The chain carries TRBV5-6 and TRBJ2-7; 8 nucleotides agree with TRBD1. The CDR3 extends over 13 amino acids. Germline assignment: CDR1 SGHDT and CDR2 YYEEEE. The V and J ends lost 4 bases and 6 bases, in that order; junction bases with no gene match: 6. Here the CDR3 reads CASSRDRYGEQYF. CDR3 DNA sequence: TGTGCCAGCAGCCGGGACAGGTATGGCGAGCAGTACTTC.

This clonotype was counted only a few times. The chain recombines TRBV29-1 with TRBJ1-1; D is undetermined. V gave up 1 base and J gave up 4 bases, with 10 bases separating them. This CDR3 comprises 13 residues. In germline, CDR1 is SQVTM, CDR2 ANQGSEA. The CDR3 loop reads CSVEVRRLTEAFF. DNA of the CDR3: TGCAGCGTTGAAGTTCGAAGGCTCACTGAAGCTTTCTTT.

The CDR3 bases are TGCGCCAGCAGCCAATTGTGGAATCAGCCCCAGCATTTT. It codes for CASSQLWNQPQHF. V is TRBV4-1 and J is TRBJ1-5, with unresolved D. The V gene's germline CDR1 is MGHRA and CDR2 YSYEKL. The germline V and J ends were trimmed by 2 bases and 4 bases, with 6 bases remaining between them. The CDR3 totals 13 residues.

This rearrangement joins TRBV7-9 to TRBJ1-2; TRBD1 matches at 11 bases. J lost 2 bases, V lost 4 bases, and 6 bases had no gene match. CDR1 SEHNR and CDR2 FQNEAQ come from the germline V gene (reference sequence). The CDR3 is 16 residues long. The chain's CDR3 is CASSYRDRGFNYGYTF. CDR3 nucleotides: TGTGCCAGCAGCTATCGGGACAGGGGGTTCAACTATGGCTACACCTTC.

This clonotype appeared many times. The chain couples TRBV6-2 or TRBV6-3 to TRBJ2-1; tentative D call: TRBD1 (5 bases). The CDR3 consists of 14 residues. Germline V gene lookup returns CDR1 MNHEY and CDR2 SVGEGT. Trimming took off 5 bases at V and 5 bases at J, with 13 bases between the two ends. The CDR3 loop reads CASSQPGRDNEQFF. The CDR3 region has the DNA TGTGCCAGCAGTCAACCGGGCAGGGACAATGAGCAGTTCTTC.

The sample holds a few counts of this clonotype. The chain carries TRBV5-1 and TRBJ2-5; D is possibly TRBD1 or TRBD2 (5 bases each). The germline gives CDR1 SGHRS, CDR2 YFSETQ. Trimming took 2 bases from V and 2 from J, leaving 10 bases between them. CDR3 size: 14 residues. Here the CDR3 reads CASSFRDVQETQYF. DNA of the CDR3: TGCGCCAGCAGCTTCCGGGACGTACAAGAGACCCAGTACTTC.

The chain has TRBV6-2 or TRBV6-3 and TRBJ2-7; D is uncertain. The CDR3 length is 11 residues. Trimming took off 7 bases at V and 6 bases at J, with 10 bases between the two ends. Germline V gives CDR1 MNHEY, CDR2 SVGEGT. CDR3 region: CASKVDSEQYF. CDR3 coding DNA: TGTGCCAGCAAGGTAGATAGCGAGCAGTACTTC.

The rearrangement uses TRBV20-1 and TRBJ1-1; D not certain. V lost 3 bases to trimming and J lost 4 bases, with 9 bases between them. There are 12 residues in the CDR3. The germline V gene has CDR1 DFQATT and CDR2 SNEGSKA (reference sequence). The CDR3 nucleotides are TGCAGTGCTAGTAAGGGCCTCACTGAAGCTTTCTTT. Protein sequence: CSASKGLTEAFF.

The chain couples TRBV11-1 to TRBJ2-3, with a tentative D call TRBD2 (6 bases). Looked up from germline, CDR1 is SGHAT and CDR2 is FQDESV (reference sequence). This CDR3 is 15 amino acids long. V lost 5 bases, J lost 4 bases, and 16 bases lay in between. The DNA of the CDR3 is TGTGCCAGCAGCCGTCTCGATTGGGGGGCAGATACGCAGTATTTT. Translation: CASSRLDWGADTQYF.

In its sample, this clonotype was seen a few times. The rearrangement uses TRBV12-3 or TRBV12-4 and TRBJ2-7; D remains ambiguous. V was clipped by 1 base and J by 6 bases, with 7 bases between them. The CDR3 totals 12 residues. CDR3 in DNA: TGTGCCAGCAGTTTAGTCCCCCCCGAGCAGTACTTC. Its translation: CASSLVPPEQYF.

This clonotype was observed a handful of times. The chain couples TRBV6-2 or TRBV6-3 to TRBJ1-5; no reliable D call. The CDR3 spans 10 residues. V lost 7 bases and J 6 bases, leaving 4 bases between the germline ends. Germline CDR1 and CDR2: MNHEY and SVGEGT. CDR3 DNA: TGTGCCAGCAATCGTCAGCCCCAGCATTTT. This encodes CASNRQPQHF.

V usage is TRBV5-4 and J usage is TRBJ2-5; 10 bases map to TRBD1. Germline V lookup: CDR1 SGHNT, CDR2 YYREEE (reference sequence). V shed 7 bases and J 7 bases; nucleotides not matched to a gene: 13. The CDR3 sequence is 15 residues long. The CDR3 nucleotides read TGTGCCAGCCTACAGGGACAGGGGCTAGAAAGGACCCAGTACTTC. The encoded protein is CASLQGQGLERTQYF.

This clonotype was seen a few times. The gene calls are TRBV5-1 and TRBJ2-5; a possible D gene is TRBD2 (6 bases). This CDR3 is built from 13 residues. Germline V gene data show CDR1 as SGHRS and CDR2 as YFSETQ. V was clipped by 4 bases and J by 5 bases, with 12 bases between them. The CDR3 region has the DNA TGCGCCAGCAGCACGGGGGTCACGGAGACCCAGTACTTC. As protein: CASSTGVTETQYF. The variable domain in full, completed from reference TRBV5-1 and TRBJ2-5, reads KAGVTQTPRYLIKTRGQQVTLSCSPISGHRSVSWYQQTPGQGLQFLFEYFSETQRNKGNFPGRFSGRQFSNSRSEMNVSTLELGDSALYLCASSTGVTETQYFGPGTRLLVL.

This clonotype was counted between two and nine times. The CDR3 protein is CSANRISYNSPLHF. The CDR3 nucleotides are TGCAGTGCGAACAGGATCTCCTATAATTCACCCCTCCACTTT. This chain connects TRBV20-1 to TRBJ1-6; D is perhaps TRBD1 (5 bases). Trimming stripped 6 bases from V and 0 bases from J, with 9 bases between. Germline values: CDR1 DFQATT, CDR2 SNEGSKA (reference sequence). The CDR3 is 14 residues long.

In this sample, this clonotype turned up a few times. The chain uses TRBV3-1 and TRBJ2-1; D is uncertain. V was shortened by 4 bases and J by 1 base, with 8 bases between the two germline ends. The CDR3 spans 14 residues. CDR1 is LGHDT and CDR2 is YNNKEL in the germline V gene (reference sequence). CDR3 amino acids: CASSRTESYNEQFF. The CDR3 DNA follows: TGTGCCAGCAGCCGTACAGAGTCCTACAATGAGCAGTTCTTC.

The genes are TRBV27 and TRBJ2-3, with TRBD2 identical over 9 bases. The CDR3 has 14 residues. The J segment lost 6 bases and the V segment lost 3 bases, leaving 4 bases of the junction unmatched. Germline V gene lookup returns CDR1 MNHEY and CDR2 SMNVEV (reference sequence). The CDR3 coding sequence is TGTGCCAGCAGTTTCGTAGCGGGGGTGGATACGCAGTATTTT. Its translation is CASSFVAGVDTQYF.

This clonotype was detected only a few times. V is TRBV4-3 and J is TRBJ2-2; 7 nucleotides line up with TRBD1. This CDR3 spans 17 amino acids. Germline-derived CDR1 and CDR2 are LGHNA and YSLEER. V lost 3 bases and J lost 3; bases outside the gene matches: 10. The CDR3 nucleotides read TGCGCCAGCAGCCAGACCTGGACAGGCCTTTACACCGGGGAGCTGTTTTTT. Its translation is CASSQTWTGLYTGELFF.

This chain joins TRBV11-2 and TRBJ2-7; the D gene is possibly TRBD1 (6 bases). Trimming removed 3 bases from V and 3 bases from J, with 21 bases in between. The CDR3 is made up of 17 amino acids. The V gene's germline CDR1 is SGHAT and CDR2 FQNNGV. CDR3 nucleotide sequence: TGTGCCAGCAGCTTGCGTACAGGGTATGTCGATGACTACGAGCAGTACTTC. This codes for CASSLRTGYVDDYEQYF.

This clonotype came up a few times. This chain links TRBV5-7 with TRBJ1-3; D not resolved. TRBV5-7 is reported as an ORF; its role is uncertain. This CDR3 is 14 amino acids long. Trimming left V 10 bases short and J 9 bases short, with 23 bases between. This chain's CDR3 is CAPRAGAGNRTIYF. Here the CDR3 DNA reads TGTGCCCCACGGGCGGGAGCTGGAAACCGCACCATATATTTT.

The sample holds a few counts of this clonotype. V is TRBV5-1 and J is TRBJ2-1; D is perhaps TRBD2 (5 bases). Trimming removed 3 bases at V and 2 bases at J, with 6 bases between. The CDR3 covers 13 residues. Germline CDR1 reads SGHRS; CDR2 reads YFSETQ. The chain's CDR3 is CASSWGAYNEQFF. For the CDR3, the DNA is TGCGCCAGCAGCTGGGGAGCCTACAATGAGCAGTTCTTC.